The entry below describes one TCR beta chain. Antigen specificity is unknown. The repertoire was sequenced with immunoSEQ multiplex PCR; TCRdb's copy has only in-frame clones and lacks some. The sample records around 66,000 clones, about 86% being singletons. These data originate in a study of lymphopenia after photon versus proton radiotherapy. Findings and limits, study-wide: Authors raise, but do not show, better survival with proton therapy. Under photons, naive T cells and diversity fell while effector/memory populations rose. After lymphocyte nadir, photon-treated repertoires showed oligoclonal expansion, especially CD8+ Temra.

The TCR originated in a man between 35 and 55 years old with gastric cancer. Sequenced here: peripheral blood, sampled from a patient treated with photon-based radiotherapy.

CDR3 in DNA: TGTGCCAGCAGAGGGGAAAATGAGCAGTTCTTC. Protein: CASRGENEQFF. The gene calls are TRBV2 and TRBJ2-1; tentative D call: TRBD1 (5 bases). The CDR3 has 11 amino acids. Germline V gene lookup returns CDR1 SNHLY and CDR2 FYNNEI. The V end was cut by 6 bases, the J end by 7 bases, with 7 bases between.